This T cell receptor beta chain was captured in a study of cytomegalovirus exposure and HLA in healthy donors. Study summary: Out of about 179 million T cells, an earlier analysis found some 120 million unique TCR beta sequences in total. General study findings and limits: Judged likely to be a sequencing artifact was a cluster of highly shared sequence variants.

The donors, nominally healthy at sampling, likely had unrecorded immune exposures. Note on this clone: Its antigen is not identified.

The PCR used 60 Vbeta and 13 Jbeta primers. Profiled with immunoSEQ multiplex PCR; TCRdb holds only in-frame clones, not every one. The table records about 150,000 clones, around 80% of them present only once. The receptor was derived from a man aged 35 to 55 in good health and CMV-seronegative. Sequencing was done on a sample of PBMCs.

The CDR3 is CASSLGSGATNEQFF. DNA for the CDR3: TGTGCCAGCAGCTTAGGTAGCGGGGCTACTAATGAGCAGTTCTTC. The V call is TRBV5-6, the J call TRBJ2-1; 8 bases fit TRBD2. The V and J ends lost 2 bases and 7 bases, in that order; junction bases with no gene match: 8. Looked up from germline, CDR1 is SGHDT and CDR2 is YYEEEE. This CDR3 is 15 amino acids long.